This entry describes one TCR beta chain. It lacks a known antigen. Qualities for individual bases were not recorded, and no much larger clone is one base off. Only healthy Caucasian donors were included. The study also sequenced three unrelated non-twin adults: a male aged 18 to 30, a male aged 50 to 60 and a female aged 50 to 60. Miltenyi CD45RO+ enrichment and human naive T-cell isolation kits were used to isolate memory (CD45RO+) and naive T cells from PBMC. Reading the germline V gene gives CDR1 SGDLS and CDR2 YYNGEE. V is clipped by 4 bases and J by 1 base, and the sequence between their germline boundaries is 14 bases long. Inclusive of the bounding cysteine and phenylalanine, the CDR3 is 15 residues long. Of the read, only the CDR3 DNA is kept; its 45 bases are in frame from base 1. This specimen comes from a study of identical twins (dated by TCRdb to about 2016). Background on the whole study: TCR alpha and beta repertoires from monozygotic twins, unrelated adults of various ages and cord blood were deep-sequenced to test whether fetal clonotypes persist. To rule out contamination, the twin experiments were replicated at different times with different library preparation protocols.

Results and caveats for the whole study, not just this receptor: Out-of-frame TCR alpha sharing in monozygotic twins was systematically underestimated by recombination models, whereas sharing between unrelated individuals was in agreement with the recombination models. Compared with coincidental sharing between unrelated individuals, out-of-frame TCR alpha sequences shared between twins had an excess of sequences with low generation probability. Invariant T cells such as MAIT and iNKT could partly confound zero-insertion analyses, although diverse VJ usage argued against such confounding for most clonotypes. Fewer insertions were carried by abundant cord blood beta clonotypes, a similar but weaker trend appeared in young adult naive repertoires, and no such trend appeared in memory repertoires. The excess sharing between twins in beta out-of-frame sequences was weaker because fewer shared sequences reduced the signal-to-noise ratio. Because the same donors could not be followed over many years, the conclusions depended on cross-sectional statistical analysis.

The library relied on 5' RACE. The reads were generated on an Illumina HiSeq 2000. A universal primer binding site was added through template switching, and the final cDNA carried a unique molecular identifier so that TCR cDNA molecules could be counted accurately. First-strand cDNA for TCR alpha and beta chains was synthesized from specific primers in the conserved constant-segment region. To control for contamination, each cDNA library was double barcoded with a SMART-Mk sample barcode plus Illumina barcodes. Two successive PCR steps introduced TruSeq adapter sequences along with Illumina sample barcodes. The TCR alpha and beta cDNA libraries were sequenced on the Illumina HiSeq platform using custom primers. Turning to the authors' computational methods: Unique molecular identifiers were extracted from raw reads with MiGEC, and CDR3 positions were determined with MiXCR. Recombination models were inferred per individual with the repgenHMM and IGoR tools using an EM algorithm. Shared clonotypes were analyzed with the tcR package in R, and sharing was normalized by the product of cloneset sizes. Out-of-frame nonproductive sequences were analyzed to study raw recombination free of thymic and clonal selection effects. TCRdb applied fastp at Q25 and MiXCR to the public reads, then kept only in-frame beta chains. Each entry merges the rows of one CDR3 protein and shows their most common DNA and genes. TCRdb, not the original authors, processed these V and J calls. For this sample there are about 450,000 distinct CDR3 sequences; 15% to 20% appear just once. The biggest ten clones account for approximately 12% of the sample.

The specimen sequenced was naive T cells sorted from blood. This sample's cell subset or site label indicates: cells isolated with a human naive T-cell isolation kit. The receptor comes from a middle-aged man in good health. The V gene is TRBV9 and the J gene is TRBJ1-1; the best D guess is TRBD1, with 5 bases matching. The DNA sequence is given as TGTGCCAGCAGCTTAACAGGATACGGGAACACTGAAGCTTTCTTT. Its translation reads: CASSLTGYGNTEAFF.